A selection of T cell receptor beta chains follows, all from one sample in a study of technical replicates of blood from several donors. Data came from immunoSEQ multiplex PCR; TCRdb stores just in-frame clones and leaves some out. The sample carries 56,000 or so clones, roughly 96% recorded once. Sample: PBMCs. These receptors were collected from a human donor in good health. Some clones in this sample may be carry-over from other donors' samples. The conserved cysteine and the conserved F or W are not part of the CDR3 here. Fields, in order: CDR3 length, J gene, V gene, CDR3 protein.

length: 14; J: TRBJ2-7; V: TRBV18; CDR3: ASSPNVGGSTYEQY
length: 13; J: TRBJ2-1; V: TRBV29-1; CDR3: SAQGGLAYYNEQF
length: 12; J: TRBJ1-2; V: TRBV5-4; CDR3: ASSLRGVGYGYT
length: 11; J: TRBJ2-4; V: TRBV19; CDR3: ASSIIEGNIQY
length: 13; J: TRBJ2-2; V: TRBV12-2; CDR3: ASRLTDRGGGELF
length: 12; J: TRBJ2-3; V: TRBV2; CDR3: ASSLQGKTDTQY
length: 13; J: TRBJ2-1; V: TRBV25-1; CDR3: ASNLAGGRVEEQF
length: 14; J: TRBJ2-2; V: TRBV2; CDR3: ASRGTSGRDTGELF
length: 14; J: TRBJ1-3; V: TRBV4-2; CDR3: ASSRTGQGGGNTIY
length: 15; J: TRBJ1-1; V: TRBV4-2; CDR3: ASSQLPGQGIGMEAF
length: 16; J: TRBJ2-3; V: TRBV7-8; CDR3: ASSLRLAGSPGTDTQY